These T cell receptor beta chains were read from a single sample in a study of blood T cell repertoires in COVID-19. Measured with immunoSEQ multiplex PCR; TCRdb has only the in-frame clones, and not every one. The profile shows approximately 300,000 clones, about 85% of them singletons. The material sequenced was peripheral blood. These receptors were obtained from a woman between 45 and 65 years old who had recovered from COVID-19. Both conserved end residues are part of each CDR3. The D gene is left open where the match is weak. Clone size, where shown, is once, few, many, or a class for clones that have expanded.

J: TRBJ2-3; V: TRBV15; D: TRBD1; size: NA; DNA: TGTGCCACCAGCAGAGATCCAGGGGGTGAGAATACGCAGTATTTT; CDR3: CATSRDPGGENTQYF
J: TRBJ2-1; V: TRBV7-9; D: TRBD2; size: NA; DNA: TGTGCCAGCAGCCCTAGCGGGAGACTCTACAATGAGCAGTTCTTC; CDR3: CASSPSGRLYNEQFF
J: TRBJ1-6; V: TRBV28; D: NA; size: NA; DNA: TGTGCCACCAGGGAGAATTCACCCCTCCACTTT; CDR3: CATRENSPLHF
J: TRBJ1-1; V: TRBV9; D: NA; size: NA; DNA: TGTGCCAGCACGACAAGTTCTATGAACACTGAAGCTTTCTTT; CDR3: CASTTSSMNTEAFF
J: TRBJ2-7; V: TRBV7-9; D: TRBD2; size: NA; DNA: TGTGCCAGCAGCGCGCCGGGACTAGGGCCCTCCTACGAGCAGTACTTC; CDR3: CASSAPGLGPSYEQYF
J: TRBJ2-7; V: TRBV5-8; D: NA; size: NA; DNA: TGTGCCAGCAGCCGCGTTTACGAGCAGTACTTC; CDR3: CASSRVYEQYF
J: TRBJ1-1; V: TRBV7-3; D: TRBD1; size: once; DNA: TGTGCCAGCAGCTTTACAGGGGGGGTGAACACTGAAGCTTTCTTT; CDR3: CASSFTGGVNTEAFF
J: TRBJ1-2; V: TRBV7-2; D: TRBD1; size: NA; DNA: TGTGCCAGCAGCTCGATCCCCCTGACAGGGTTAAACACCTTC; CDR3: CASSSIPLTGLNTF
J: TRBJ2-7; V: TRBV28; D: NA; size: NA; DNA: TGTGCCAGCAGTTCAGTTGCGACAAAATCCTACGAGCAGTACTTC; CDR3: CASSSVATKSYEQYF
J: TRBJ2-3; V: TRBV14; D: TRBD2; size: NA; DNA: TGTGCCAGCACCCCAGGGTGGGGACTAGGCACAGATACGCAGTATTTT; CDR3: CASTPGWGLGTDTQYF
J: TRBJ2-3; V: TRBV6-5; D: TRBD2; size: NA; DNA: TGTGCCAGCAGTTCGGTCCAGGGAGGGGAGGATACGCAGTATTTT; CDR3: CASSSVQGGEDTQYF
J: TRBJ1-1; V: TRBV29-1; D: NA; size: NA; DNA: TGCAGCGTCCTAGAGAACACTGAAGCTTTCTTT; CDR3: CSVLENTEAFF
J: TRBJ1-1; V: TRBV10-3; D: NA; size: NA; DNA: TGTGCCATCAGCACCGGACTGCTGAACACTGAAGCTTTCTTT; CDR3: CAISTGLLNTEAFF
J: TRBJ2-5; V: TRBV7-9; D: TRBD2; size: NA; DNA: TGTGCCAGCAGCTTAACGGCTAGCGGAACGGGAGGTGGCGAGACCCAGTACTTC; CDR3: CASSLTASGTGGGETQYF
J: TRBJ1-2; V: TRBV4-1; D: NA; size: NA; DNA: TGCGCCAGCAGCCACGGTGGGGAGGGGTTCGACTATGGCTACACCTTC; CDR3: CASSHGGEGFDYGYTF
J: TRBJ2-1; V: TRBV28; D: TRBD1; size: NA; DNA: TGTGCCAGCAGTTTTGGGACAGTCAATGAGCAGTTCTTC; CDR3: CASSFGTVNEQFF
J: TRBJ2-2; V: TRBV19; D: TRBD2; size: NA; DNA: TGTGCCAGTAGTCTCCGGCGACTAGCGGCTAACACCGGGGAGCTGTTTTTT; CDR3: CASSLRRLAANTGELFF
J: TRBJ2-7; V: TRBV10-1; D: NA; size: NA; DNA: TGCGCCACCTTTCCGCGGGTTTTTGATCGGTACGAGCAGTACTTC; CDR3: CATFPRVFDRYEQYF
J: TRBJ2-7; V: TRBV24-1; D: TRBD1; size: NA; DNA: TGTGCCACCAGTCCGGGACAGGGATTTTCGGAGCAGTACTTC; CDR3: CATSPGQGFSEQYF
J: TRBJ2-7; V: TRBV29-1; D: NA; size: NA; DNA: TGCAGCGTAAGAGGAGGGAGCTCCTACGAGCAGTACTTC; CDR3: CSVRGGSSYEQYF
J: TRBJ1-1; V: TRBV7-9; D: TRBD1; size: NA; DNA: TGTGCCAGCAGCTCGGGACAGCTAACGAACACTGAAGCTTTCTTT; CDR3: CASSSGQLTNTEAFF
J: TRBJ1-4; V: TRBV28; D: NA; size: NA; DNA: TGTGCCAGCAGTCATTTAGGGGGTGGAGGAAAACTGTTTTTT; CDR3: CASSHLGGGGKLFF
J: TRBJ2-3; V: TRBV4-1; D: NA; size: NA; DNA: TGCGCCAGCAGCCAACAGGGTCCCGGCACAGATACGCAGTATTTT; CDR3: CASSQQGPGTDTQYF
J: TRBJ1-4; V: TRBV5-4; D: NA; size: NA; DNA: TGTGCCAGCAGCTTGGCAGGGGTTACAACTAATGAAAAACTGTTTTTT; CDR3: CASSLAGVTTNEKLFF
J: TRBJ1-1; V: TRBV9; D: TRBD1; size: NA; DNA: TGTGCCAGCAGCCGGACAGGGGGCGACATGAACACTGAAGCTTTCTTT; CDR3: CASSRTGGDMNTEAFF
J: TRBJ1-1; V: TRBV7-9; D: NA; size: NA; DNA: TGTGCCAGCAGCCGTCGGGGGTCCGGGAACACTGAAGCTTTCTTT; CDR3: CASSRRGSGNTEAFF
J: TRBJ1-1; V: TRBV19; D: NA; size: NA; DNA: TGTGCCAGTAGTATAGGTGTTCAGGGCTGGACTGAAGCTTTCTTT; CDR3: CASSIGVQGWTEAFF
J: TRBJ1-2; V: TRBV6-2/TRBV6-3; D: TRBD1; size: NA; DNA: TGTGCCAGCAGCTCGACAGGGTTGGATGGCTACACCTTC; CDR3: CASSSTGLDGYTF
J: TRBJ2-1; V: TRBV6-2/TRBV6-3; D: TRBD2; size: few; DNA: TGTGCCAGCAGTCGTACTAGCGCGAAGGAAGAGCAGTTCTTC; CDR3: CASSRTSAKEEQFF
J: TRBJ1-3; V: TRBV14; D: NA; size: NA; DNA: TGTGCCAGCAGCCAAAATCTGGGAAACACCATATATTTT; CDR3: CASSQNLGNTIYF
J: TRBJ1-2; V: TRBV6-1; D: TRBD1; size: NA; DNA: TGTGCCAGCAGTGAGATGAGGGGACAGGGGAATAGTTACACCTTC; CDR3: CASSEMRGQGNSYTF
J: TRBJ2-5; V: TRBV6-2/TRBV6-3; D: TRBD2; size: NA; DNA: TGTGCCAGCAACCCCCGGGGGGGTAGCGGGGGTCGTCAGACCCAGTACTTC; CDR3: CASNPRGGSGGRQTQYF
J: TRBJ2-7; V: TRBV27; D: NA; size: NA; DNA: TGTGCCAGCAGTTTAAAACACCATTACGAGCAGTACTTC; CDR3: CASSLKHHYEQYF
J: TRBJ1-6; V: TRBV5-6; D: TRBD1; size: NA; DNA: TGTGCCAGCAGCTTGGCAGGGACAGGGCATAATTCACCCCTCCACTTT; CDR3: CASSLAGTGHNSPLHF
J: TRBJ1-2; V: TRBV23-1; D: NA; size: few; DNA: TGCGCCAGCAGTCAATCGTCTTATAGTCACGTCAGGGTTAACTATGGCTACACCTTC; CDR3: CASSQSSYSHVRVNYGYTF
J: TRBJ2-4; V: TRBV19; D: NA; size: NA; DNA: TGTGCCAGTAGTATAGATCTTGAGGGAGGAGCCAAAAACATTCAGTACTTC; CDR3: CASSIDLEGGAKNIQYF
J: TRBJ1-5; V: TRBV10-3; D: NA; size: few; DNA: TGTGCCACCCAGGGGTATAGCAATCAGCCCCAGCATTTT; CDR3: CATQGYSNQPQHF
J: TRBJ2-5; V: TRBV7-2; D: TRBD1; size: NA; DNA: TGTGCTACTGGGACAGGCTCCAAAGAGACCCAGTACTTC; CDR3: CATGTGSKETQYF
J: TRBJ2-7; V: TRBV2; D: NA; size: NA; DNA: TGTGCCAGCGGACAGCTATCCTACGGAGGCGAGCAGTACTTC; CDR3: CASGQLSYGGEQYF
J: TRBJ1-2; V: TRBV30; D: TRBD1; size: once; DNA: TGTGCCTGGAAGAGACAGGGGGAGAGCGGCTACACCTTC; CDR3: CAWKRQGESGYTF
J: TRBJ2-5; V: TRBV18; D: TRBD1; size: once; DNA: TGTGCCAGCTCACCAAACAGGGGTAAAGAGACCCAGTACTTC; CDR3: CASSPNRGKETQYF
J: TRBJ2-3; V: TRBV6-1; D: NA; size: NA; DNA: TGTGCCAGCAGTGACCGTGGGGACTTTTCAGATACGCAGTATTTT; CDR3: CASSDRGDFSDTQYF
J: TRBJ1-2; V: TRBV28; D: NA; size: NA; DNA: TGTGCCAGCAGTTTCGGGGGCTATGGCTACACCTTC; CDR3: CASSFGGYGYTF
J: TRBJ1-5; V: TRBV4-3; D: NA; size: NA; DNA: TGCGCCAGCAGCCAAGTTAGCGGCGGGGGCAATCAGCCCCAGCATTTT; CDR3: CASSQVSGGGNQPQHF
J: TRBJ2-1; V: TRBV18; D: TRBD1; size: NA; DNA: TGTGCCAGCTCACCCCCTAACTTTGGGACAGCTCACAATGAGCAGTTCTTC; CDR3: CASSPPNFGTAHNEQFF
J: TRBJ2-7; V: TRBV7-2; D: NA; size: NA; DNA: TGTGCCAGCAGCCCCAGCGGGTCAGCCTACGAGCAGTACTTC; CDR3: CASSPSGSAYEQYF
J: TRBJ1-5; V: TRBV2; D: NA; size: NA; DNA: TGTGCCAGCAGTATACAGGGTGGCGGTCAGCCCCAGCATTTT; CDR3: CASSIQGGGQPQHF
J: TRBJ2-3; V: TRBV28; D: TRBD2; size: once; DNA: TGTGCCACCCGAAGCGGGGGGAACACAGATACGCAGTATTTT; CDR3: CATRSGGNTDTQYF
J: TRBJ1-6; V: TRBV7-8; D: NA; size: many; DNA: TGTGCCAGCAGCTTAGGGGGGGATTCACCCCTCCACTTT; CDR3: CASSLGGDSPLHF
J: TRBJ1-2; V: TRBV14; D: NA; size: NA; DNA: TGTGCCAGCAGCCCGACAGACCGGATTACCCTCTATGGCTACACCTTC; CDR3: CASSPTDRITLYGYTF
J: TRBJ2-7; V: TRBV5-4; D: TRBD2; size: NA; DNA: TGTGCCAGCAGCTGGCATCGGACTAGCGCGAGCTCCTACGAGCAGTACTTC; CDR3: CASSWHRTSASSYEQYF
J: TRBJ2-7; V: TRBV29-1; D: TRBD2; size: NA; DNA: TGCAGCTTCGGGAGCGGGAGGGCCCCCTACGAGCAGTACTTC; CDR3: CSFGSGRAPYEQYF
J: TRBJ2-7; V: TRBV7-2; D: TRBD1; size: NA; DNA: TGTGCCAGCAGCCTGACCGGGACAGGGAGAGGGGAGCAGTACTTC; CDR3: CASSLTGTGRGEQYF
J: TRBJ1-2; V: TRBV7-2; D: TRBD1; size: once; DNA: TGTGCCAGCAGGGACAGGGGAGATGGCTACACCTTC; CDR3: CASRDRGDGYTF
J: TRBJ2-5; V: TRBV9; D: NA; size: NA; DNA: TGTGCCAGCGCCGACACTCAAGAGACCCAGTACTTC; CDR3: CASADTQETQYF
J: TRBJ1-2; V: TRBV10-3; D: NA; size: NA; DNA: TGTGCCATCAGTGAAAATCAGCCCCCTCGGAGAGGCTACACCTTC; CDR3: CAISENQPPRRGYTF
J: TRBJ1-1; V: TRBV5-4; D: NA; size: NA; DNA: TGTGCCAGCAGCTCTCCGAACACTGAAGCTTTCTTT; CDR3: CASSSPNTEAFF
J: TRBJ1-2; V: TRBV4-3; D: TRBD1; size: NA; DNA: TGCGCCAGCAGCCAAGATCCGAGGGACAGACTTGGAGGCTACACCTTC; CDR3: CASSQDPRDRLGGYTF
J: TRBJ2-1; V: TRBV29-1; D: NA; size: NA; DNA: TGCAGCCCTGTTATTTTCAATGAGCAGTTCTTC; CDR3: CSPVIFNEQFF
J: TRBJ2-7; V: TRBV2; D: TRBD2; size: NA; DNA: TGTGCCAGCATCCGAGAGCGGGGGATCTACGAGCAGTACTTC; CDR3: CASIRERGIYEQYF